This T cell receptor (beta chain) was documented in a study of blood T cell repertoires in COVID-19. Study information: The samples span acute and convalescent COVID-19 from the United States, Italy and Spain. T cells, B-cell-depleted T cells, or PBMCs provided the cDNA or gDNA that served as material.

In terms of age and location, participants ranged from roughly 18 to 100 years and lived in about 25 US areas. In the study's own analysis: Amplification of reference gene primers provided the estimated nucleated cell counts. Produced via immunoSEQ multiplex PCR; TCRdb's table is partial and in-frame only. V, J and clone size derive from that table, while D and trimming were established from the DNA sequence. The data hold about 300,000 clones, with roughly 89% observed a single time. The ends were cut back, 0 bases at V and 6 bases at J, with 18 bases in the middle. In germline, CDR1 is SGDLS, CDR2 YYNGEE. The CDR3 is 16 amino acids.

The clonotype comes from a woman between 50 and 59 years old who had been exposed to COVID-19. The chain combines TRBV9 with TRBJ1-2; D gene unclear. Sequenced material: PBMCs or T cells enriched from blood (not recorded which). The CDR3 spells CASSVAPALPGNGYTF. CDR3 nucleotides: TGTGCCAGCAGCGTAGCACCCGCTCTCCCCGGGAATGGCTACACCTTC.